The T cell receptor beta chain under discussion was sequenced for a study of shared clonotypes between healthy human individuals. The CDR3 has 16 amino acids. CDR1 is SGHRS, CDR2 YFSETQ, per germline. V shed 4 bases and J shed 0 bases, with 15 bases lying between them. Each subset's genomic DNA was shared equally among a number of immunoSEQ plates. Generated by immunoSEQ multiplex PCR, the TCRdb table keeps only in-frame clones and is missing some. The sample lists 2 million or so clones; roughly 96% were seen once. This chain uses TRBV5-1 with TRBJ2-3; D gene ambiguous. What was sequenced was naive CD4+ T cells sorted from blood. Indicated subset: CD45RA+ positively selected. This clonotype was sampled from a man between 18 and 29 years old in good health. The CDR3 loop is CASSPSGETSTDTQYF. The CDR3 bases are TGCGCCAGCAGCCCGAGTGGAGAAACTAGCACAGATACGCAGTATTTT.